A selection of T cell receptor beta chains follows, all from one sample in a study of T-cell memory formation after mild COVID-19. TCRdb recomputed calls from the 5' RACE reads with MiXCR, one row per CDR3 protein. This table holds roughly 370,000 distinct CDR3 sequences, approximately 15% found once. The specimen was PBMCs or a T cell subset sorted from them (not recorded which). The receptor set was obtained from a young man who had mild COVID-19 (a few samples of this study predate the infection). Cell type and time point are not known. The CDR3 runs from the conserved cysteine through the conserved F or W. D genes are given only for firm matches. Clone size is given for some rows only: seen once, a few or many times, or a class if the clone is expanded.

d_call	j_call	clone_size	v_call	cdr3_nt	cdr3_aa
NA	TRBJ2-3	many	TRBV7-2	TGTGCCAGCAGCACCGCGGTGGCTAGCACAGATACGCAGTATTTT	CASSTAVASTDTQYF
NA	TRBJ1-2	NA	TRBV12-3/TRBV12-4	TGTGACAGCAGTCTGGGGACGGCCTGGGGCTACACCTTC	CDSSLGTAWGYTF
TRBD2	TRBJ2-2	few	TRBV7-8	TGTGCCAGCAGCCCCCGGGACTATAAACTCACCGGGGAGCTGTTTTTT	CASSPRDYKLTGELFF
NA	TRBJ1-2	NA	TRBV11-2	TGTGCCAGCAGCCCAGATGGGGGTAACTATGGCTACACCTTC	CASSPDGGNYGYTF
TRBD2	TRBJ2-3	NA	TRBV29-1	TGCAGCGTTGAGGGACTAGCGAGGTCCTCACTAGGCCCAGATACGCAGTATTTT	CSVEGLARSSLGPDTQYF
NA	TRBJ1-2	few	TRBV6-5	TGTGCCAGCAGTTACTCCCCCAGGGGCCCCTATGGCTACACCTTC	CASSYSPRGPYGYTF
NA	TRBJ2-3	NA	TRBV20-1	TGCAGTGCTAGAGATCAGGCGGGGGCCTTTCGAGGTCAGGATACGCAGTATTTT	CSARDQAGAFRGQDTQYF
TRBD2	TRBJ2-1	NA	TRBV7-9	TGTGCCAGCAGTGCTAGCGGGGGGGCCGCAGATGAGCAGTTCTTC	CASSASGGAADEQFF
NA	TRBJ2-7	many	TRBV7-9	TGTGCCAGCAGCTTTGACAGCTCCTACGAGCAGTACTTC	CASSFDSSYEQYF
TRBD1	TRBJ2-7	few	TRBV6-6	TGTGCCAGCGGTGGGGGGACAGGGACCTACGAGCAGTACTTC	CASGGGTGTYEQYF
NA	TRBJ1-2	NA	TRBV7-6	TGTGCCAGCAGCCCCCCCGACGGCTATGGCTACACCTTC	CASSPPDGYGYTF
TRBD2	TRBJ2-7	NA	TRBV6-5	TGTGCCAGCAGCCATAGCGGGGGGGCCTACGAGCAGTACTTC	CASSHSGGAYEQYF
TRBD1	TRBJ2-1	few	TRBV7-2	TGTGCCAGCGCACGACAGGGCGCTGAGCAGTTCTTC	CASARQGAEQFF
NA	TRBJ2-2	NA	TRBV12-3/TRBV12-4	TGTGCCAGCAGTTCTCCCGGCGGGGAGCTGTTTTTT	CASSSPGGELFF
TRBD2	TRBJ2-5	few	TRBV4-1	TGCGCCAGCAGCCAAGAAACAGCGGGAGGAGAGACCCAGTACTTC	CASSQETAGGETQYF
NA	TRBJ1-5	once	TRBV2	TGTGCCAGCAGTCCCCGTGGTGGCAATCAGCCCAAGCATTTT	CASSPRGGNQPKHF
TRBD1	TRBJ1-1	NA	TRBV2	TGTGCCAGCAGGGACAGGGAGAACACTGAAGCTTTCTTT	CASRDRENTEAFF
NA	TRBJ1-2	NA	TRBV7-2	TGTGCCAGCAGCCCCCATAGCGACTATGGCTACACCTTC	CASSPHSDYGYTF
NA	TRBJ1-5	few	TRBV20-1	TGCAGTGCTATCGGGCAGGCGCTGAATCAGCCCCAGCATTTT	CSAIGQALNQPQHF
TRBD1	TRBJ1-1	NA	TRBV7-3	TGTGCCAGCAGCTTACGACAGGGGGCTGGAGCTTTCTTT	CASSLRQGAGAFF
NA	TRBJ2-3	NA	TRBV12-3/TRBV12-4	TGTGCCACTCGTGGTGGGGGGGCAGCAGATACGCAGTATTTT	CATRGGGAADTQYF
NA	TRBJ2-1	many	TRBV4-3	TGCGCCAGCAGCCAAGGGCTCCCTAATGGTGAGCAGTTCTTC	CASSQGLPNGEQFF
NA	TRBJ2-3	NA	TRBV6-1	TGTGCCAGCAGTGGCCCCGGATGGGACACAGATACGCAGTATTTT	CASSGPGWDTDTQYF
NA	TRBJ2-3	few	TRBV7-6	TGTGCCAGCAGCCCGGAGGAGGATGGGACAGATACGCAGTATTTT	CASSPEEDGTDTQYF
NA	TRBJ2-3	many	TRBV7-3	TGTGCCAGCAGCATCGGGACTGGGACAGATACGCAGTATTTT	CASSIGTGTDTQYF
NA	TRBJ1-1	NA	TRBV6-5	TGTGCCAGCAAGATGGGCACTGAAGCTTTCTTT	CASKMGTEAFF
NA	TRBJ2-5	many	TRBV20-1	TGCAGTGCTAGAAGGGACGCTCGAAACGGCGAGACCCAGTACTTC	CSARRDARNGETQYF
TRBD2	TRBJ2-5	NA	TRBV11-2	TGTGCCAGCAGCTCCGCCGGGGCGGGGGGAGAGACCCAGTACTTC	CASSSAGAGGETQYF
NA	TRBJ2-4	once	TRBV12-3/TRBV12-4	TGTGCCAGCAGTTTATGGGCTCTCGCCAAAAACATTCAGTACTTC	CASSLWALAKNIQYF
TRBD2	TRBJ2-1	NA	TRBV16	TGTGCCAGCAGCCAATCTGCGGGGGGGTCCTACAATGAGCAGTTCTTC	CASSQSAGGSYNEQFF
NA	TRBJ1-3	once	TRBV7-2	TGTGCCAGCAGCCAAGACGGGAACTCTGGAAACACCATATATTTT	CASSQDGNSGNTIYF
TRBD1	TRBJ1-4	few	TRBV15	TGTGCCACCAGCAGGGGCCAAAACCTAGGACAGGTCGGGGAAAAACTGTTTTTT	CATSRGQNLGQVGEKLFF
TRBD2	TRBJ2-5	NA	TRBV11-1	TGTGCCAGCAGCCCTACCCCGGGGGGTAACCAAGAGACCCAGTACTTC	CASSPTPGGNQETQYF
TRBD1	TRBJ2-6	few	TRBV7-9	TGTGCCAGCAGCTTTGGGACAGGACCTTCTGGGGCCAACGTCCTGACTTTC	CASSFGTGPSGANVLTF
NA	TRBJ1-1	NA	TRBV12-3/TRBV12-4	TGTGCCAGCAGTTTAGAGGGTACCATGAACACTGAAGCTTTCTTT	CASSLEGTMNTEAFF
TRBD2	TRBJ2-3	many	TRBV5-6	TGTGCCAGCAGCTCGAAGCGGGGGAGAGATACGCAGTATTTT	CASSSKRGRDTQYF
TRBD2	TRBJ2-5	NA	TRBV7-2	TGTGCCAGCAGCTTAGCGTACGTAGCGGGGGGCACACAAGAGACCCAGTACTTC	CASSLAYVAGGTQETQYF
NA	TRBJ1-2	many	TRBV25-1	TGTGCCAGCAGTGAAACTGCAGAAGGGGACTATGGCTACACCTTC	CASSETAEGDYGYTF
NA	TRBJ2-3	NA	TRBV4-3	TGCGCCAGCAGCCAAACGTGGGGGCGGATGGATACGCAGTATTTT	CASSQTWGRMDTQYF
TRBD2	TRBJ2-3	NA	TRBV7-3	TGTGCCAGCAGCCCTTTACTAGCGCCGAGGGATACGCAGTATTTT	CASSPLLAPRDTQYF
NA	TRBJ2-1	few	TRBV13	TGTGCCAGCAGCCGGGTCTCGACGGATGAGCAGTTCTTC	CASSRVSTDEQFF